The source of this TCR beta chain is a study of blood T cell repertoires in COVID-19. Background on the study: Sites in the United States, Italy and Spain provided acute and convalescent COVID-19 samples. In each case, the material was cDNA or gDNA derived from T cells, B-cell-depleted T cells, or PBMCs.

Trimming removed 0 bases from V and 7 bases from J, with 11 bases in between. This CDR3 has 14 amino acids. CDR1 and CDR2 (germline): SGDLS, YYNGEE. In the original workflow: Quantification of nucleated cells was approximated via reference gene primer amplification. This table comes from immunoSEQ multiplex PCR, and its TCRdb copy is limited to in-frame clones, with some not included. V, J and clone size were drawn from that table, and D and trimming were deduced from the DNA. The table shows roughly 230,000 clones, with roughly 84% occurring only once. The receptor was isolated from a man between 50 and 59 years old with active or convalescent COVID-19. Sequencing input: peripheral blood. The J gene is TRBJ2-4, the V gene TRBV9; no reliable D call. The CDR3 DNA reads as TGTGCCAGCAGCGTAGGGCCGCAGGTTAACATTCAGTACTTC. Its protein product is CASSVGPQVNIQYF. The full variable domain, completed using reference TRBV9 and TRBJ2-4, is DSGVTQTPKHLITATGQRVTLRCSPRSGDLSVYWYQQSLDQGLQFLIQYYNGEERAKGNILERFSAQQFPDLHSELNLSSLELGDSALYFCASSVGPQVNIQYFGAGTRLSVL.